The next 29 T cell receptor beta chains were all read from a single sample in a study of a mutant IDH1 vaccine in newly diagnosed glioma. This table comes from immunoSEQ multiplex PCR, and its TCRdb copy is limited to in-frame clones, with some not included. Here the sample spans roughly 40,000 clones, more than 85% being singletons. Their antigens remain unidentified. The time point was: week 5, during vaccination. It was 300 ug of mutant IDH1 20-mer peptide that made up each vaccine dose, given with topical imiquimod. Sequences were derived from PBMCs, sampled from a glioma patient whose treatment included an IDH1 peptide vaccine. These receptors originate from a man between 50 and 59 years old with glioma.

V and J are TRBV30 and TRBJ1-2, with 11 bases identical to TRBD1. Germline V lookup: CDR1 GTSNPN, CDR2 SVGIG (reference sequence). The CDR3 is made up of 14 amino acids. J was trimmed by 6 bases and V by 5 bases; bases with no gene match: 8. In DNA, the CDR3 is TGTGCCTGGTTAAAGGGGGACAGGGGGAATGGCTACACCTTC. This sequence encodes CAWLKGDRGNGYTF.

The chain combines TRBV27 with TRBJ2-7; D possibly uses TRBD1 or TRBD2 (7 bases each). The CDR3 spans 13 residues. Germline V lookup: CDR1 MNHEY, CDR2 SMNVEV (reference sequence). The V end was cut by 7 bases, the J end by 6 bases, with 16 bases between. CDR3 bases: TGTGCCAGCACCTCAGGGGGGGGGCTCGAGCAGTACTTC. It is translated as CASTSGGGLEQYF.

Only one count was recorded for this clone. The chain joins TRBV5-6 to TRBJ1-2; D is undetermined. Trimming took off 1 base at V and 5 bases at J, with 6 bases between the two ends. This CDR3 is 12 amino acids long. Germline CDR1 reads SGHDT; CDR2 reads YYEEEE. In DNA, the CDR3 is TGTGCCAGCAGCTTGTCAGGATATGGCTACACCTTC. Amino acids: CASSLSGYGYTF.

The chain has TRBV2 and TRBJ1-3, with D unresolved. This CDR3 contains 16 residues. V lost 3 bases and J lost 0, with 12 bases in between. Per germline, CDR1 SNHLY and CDR2 FYNNEI. DNA of the CDR3: TGTGCCAGCAGTGACTTCGCATCAGGCTCTGGAAACACCATATATTTT. Translating gives CASSDFASGSGNTIYF.

The chain is built from TRBV2 and TRBJ1-1, with D maybe TRBD1 (6 bases). The length of the CDR3 is 11 residues. Germline V gene sequence: CDR1 SNHLY, CDR2 FYNNEI. Trimming left V 5 bases short and J 8 bases short, with 9 bases between. The CDR3 nucleotides read TGTGCCAGCAGTTTCGACAGGGAAGCTTTCTTT. It translates to CASSFDREAFF.

The chain couples TRBV10-1 to TRBJ2-3; either TRBD1 or TRBD2 may supply D (5 bases each). There are 15 residues in the CDR3. The V end was cut by 3 bases, the J end by 10 bases, with 20 bases between. Germline V gene data show CDR1 as WNHNN and CDR2 as SYGVQD (reference sequence). The CDR3 region is CASSEARGPKGAQYF. CDR3 DNA: TGCGCCAGCAGTGAAGCACGGGGACCTAAAGGTGCGCAGTATTTT.

The J gene is TRBJ1-4, the V gene TRBV7-2, with 10 positions matching TRBD1. The CDR3 is made up of 16 amino acids. The V gene end was trimmed by 1 base and the J gene end by 7 bases; junction bases not matched to a gene: 6. The germline V gene encodes CDR1 SGHTA and CDR2 FQGNSA. CDR3 protein: CASSLGDRGGSEKLFF. The CDR3 DNA follows: TGTGCCAGCAGCTTAGGGGACAGGGGAGGAAGTGAAAAACTGTTTTTT.

The CDR3 nucleotides are TGTGCCAGCAGCTTACCGACAGGGGAGTGGATAACTAATGAAAAACTGTTTTTT. It encodes CASSLPTGEWITNEKLFF. V and J are TRBV7-8 and TRBJ1-4; 8 bases match TRBD1. The germline V gene encodes CDR1 SGHVS and CDR2 FQNEAQ. V gave up 2 bases and J gave up 1 base; unmatched junction bases: 9. This CDR3 is 18 amino acids long.

The chain joins TRBV27 to TRBJ1-6, with no clear D. V lost 7 bases and J 4 bases, leaving 11 bases between the germline ends. CDR3 length: 14 amino acids. Germline CDR1 and CDR2: MNHEY and SMNVEV (reference sequence). CDR3 in amino acids: CASTDQVYNSPLHF. CDR3 nucleotides: TGTGCCAGCACCGACCAGGTTTATAATTCACCCCTCCACTTT.

V gene TRBV28 combines with J gene TRBJ2-7; a possible D gene is TRBD2 (6 bases). Germline loops: CDR1 MDHEN, CDR2 SYDVKM. The germline V and J ends were trimmed by 6 bases and 2 bases, with 17 bases remaining between them. CDR3 length equals 15 residues. CDR3 sequence: CASRGLEGVAYEQYF. In nucleotides, the CDR3 is TGTGCCAGCAGGGGGTTGGAGGGAGTAGCCTACGAGCAGTACTTC.

Comments on this clone: Different DNA sequences within this sample yield the same CDR3. This sequence joins TRBV27 and TRBJ1-5; D gene unclear. The germline CDR1 and CDR2 sequences are MNHEY and SMNVEV (reference sequence). The length of the CDR3 is 14 residues. V lost 3 bases and J 0 bases, leaving 6 bases between the germline ends. The CDR3 loop is CASSFGFSNQPQHF. The CDR3 nucleotides read TGTGCCAGCAGTTTTGGGTTTAGCAATCAGCCCCAGCATTTT.

The sample holds one count of this clone. The CDR3 loop is CASSERRRNEKLFF. DNA of the CDR3: TGTGCCAGCAGTGAAAGGAGGCGTAATGAAAAACTGTTTTTT. The rearrangement uses TRBV6-1 and TRBJ1-4, with no clear D. Trimming pared 2 bases from V and 4 bases from J, leaving 8 bases between. The germline CDR1 and CDR2 sequences are MNHNS and SASEGT. The CDR3 totals 14 residues.

This clone was seen just once. The V and J genes are TRBV4-2 and TRBJ1-5; D is ambiguous. This CDR3 region has 15 residues. With 0 bases removed from V and 5 bases from J, the gap between germline ends came to 11 bases. Germline lookup yields CDR1 LGHNA and CDR2 YNFKEQ. CDR3 DNA sequence: TGTGCCAGCAGCCAAGATACGAGGGATGATCAGCCCCAGCATTTT. It yields the protein CASSQDTRDDQPQHF.

The rearrangement joins TRBV5-4 to TRBJ1-3; 7 bases agree with TRBD1. The V gene end was trimmed by 3 bases and the J gene end by 2 bases; junction bases not matched to a gene: 8. This CDR3 is 16 amino acids long. Per the germline V gene, CDR1 is SGHNT and CDR2 is YYREEE (reference sequence). CDR3 in DNA: TGTGCCAGCAGCTCCAGGGAGGGGGCGCCTGGAAACACCATATATTTT. It yields the protein CASSSREGAPGNTIYF.

CDR3 sequence: CASSYSLAGSNEQFF. CDR3 in DNA: TGTGCCAGCAGTTACTCACTAGCGGGATCGAATGAGCAGTTCTTC. This rearrangement joins TRBV6-5 to TRBJ2-1, with 10 bases identical to TRBD2. J lost 7 bases, V lost 0 bases, and 3 bases had no gene match. The CDR3 has 15 residues. Germline V gene lookup returns CDR1 MNHEY and CDR2 SVGAGI.

The rearrangement uses TRBV5-4 and TRBJ2-7; D might be TRBD1 (5 bases). CDR3 length: 14 residues. Germline V gives CDR1 SGHNT, CDR2 YYREEE (reference sequence). Trimming left V 0 bases short and J 2 bases short, with 9 bases between. The CDR3 is CASSLEGPPYEQYF. For the CDR3, the DNA is TGTGCCAGCAGCTTGGAGGGGCCGCCCTACGAGCAGTACTTC.

The chain joins TRBV5-6 to TRBJ2-1; unclear D gene. Looked up from germline, CDR1 is SGHDT and CDR2 is YYEEEE. V lost 0 bases, J lost 3 bases, and 1 base lay in between. The CDR3 spans 12 residues. The CDR3 DNA sequence: TGTGCCAGCAGCTTGGTCTACAATGAGCAGTTCTTC. As protein: CASSLVYNEQFF.

V and J are TRBV28 and TRBJ2-5; unclear D gene. The CDR3 is 14 residues long. Trimming cost V 5 bases and J 5 bases, with 15 bases left between them. In germline, CDR1 is MDHEN, CDR2 SYDVKM. CDR3 protein: CASSPGFTGETQYF. The CDR3 DNA sequence: TGTGCCAGCAGTCCCGGTTTCACTGGGGAGACCCAGTACTTC.

The J gene is TRBJ2-4, the V gene TRBV29-1; D is unresolved. The ends were cut back, 2 bases at V and 0 bases at J, with 5 bases in the middle. The CDR3 runs 13 residues. Germline-derived CDR1 and CDR2 are SQVTM and ANQGSEA. The CDR3 DNA is TGCAGCGTTGAATATGTAGCCAAAAACATTCAGTACTTC. This sequence encodes CSVEYVAKNIQYF.

J is TRBJ1-2 and V is TRBV4-1, with no clear D. The CDR3 consists of 15 residues. Between the trimmed V and J ends, which lost 0 bases and 3 bases, there was a span of 11 bases. CDR1 and CDR2 (germline): MGHRA, YSYEKL. This chain's CDR3 is CASSQDLGSHYGYTF. The CDR3 region has the DNA TGCGCCAGCAGCCAAGATTTGGGCAGTCACTATGGCTACACCTTC.

V gene TRBV5-1 combines with J gene TRBJ2-7; 9 bases line up with TRBD2. This CDR3 contains 15 residues. Germline lookup yields CDR1 SGHRS and CDR2 YFSETQ. J gave up 4 bases and V 4 bases, and 9 bases lay outside the gene matches. The CDR3 here is CASSPSSGSGYEQYF. CDR3 sequence (DNA): TGCGCCAGCAGCCCCAGTAGCGGGAGTGGGTACGAGCAGTACTTC. Full variable domain (rest looked up from reference TRBV5-1 and TRBJ2-7): KAGVTQTPRYLIKTRGQQVTLSCSPISGHRSVSWYQQTPGQGLQFLFEYFSETQRNKGNFPGRFSGRQFSNSRSEMNVSTLELGDSALYLCASSPSSGSGYEQYFGPGTRLTVT.

The chain has TRBV10-2 and TRBJ1-4; D is undetermined. Trimming removed 0 bases at V and 8 bases at J, with 4 bases between. Germline CDR1 reads WSHSY; CDR2 reads SAAADI. The CDR3 consists of 12 residues. CDR3 loop: CASSESREKLFF. DNA for the CDR3: TGCGCCAGCAGTGAGTCGAGGGAAAAACTGTTTTTT.

This chain joins TRBV7-8 and TRBJ1-1; D perhaps matches TRBD1 (5 bases). V was trimmed by 5 bases and J by 0 bases, leaving 13 bases between them. Germline CDR1 SGHVS, CDR2 FQNEAQ. The CDR3 has 15 residues. The CDR3 region has the DNA TGTGCCAGCAGCCCGCGGGGGGGGTTGAACACTGAAGCTTTCTTT. Translating it yields CASSPRGGLNTEAFF.

The CDR3 loop is CASSLESGGNYGYTF. In DNA form, the CDR3 reads TGTGCCAGCAGCTTAGAGTCAGGGGGTAACTATGGCTACACCTTC. The chain links TRBV7-2 to TRBJ1-2, with 7 bases fitting TRBD1. Germline assignment: CDR1 SGHTA and CDR2 FQGNSA. V shed 1 base and J 1 base; nucleotides not matched to a gene: 3. The CDR3 is 15 residues long.

The chain has TRBV7-8 and TRBJ2-7, with 7 nucleotides matching TRBD1. The germline gives CDR1 SGHVS, CDR2 FQNEAQ. The CDR3 totals 13 residues. V was pared by 4 bases and J by 3 bases, with 3 bases of the junction left unmatched. In DNA form, the CDR3 reads TGTGCCAGCAGCTCGGGACAGATCTACGAGCAGTACTTC. Translated: CASSSGQIYEQYF. The full variable domain, its missing parts supplied by reference TRBV7-8 and TRBJ2-7, is GAGVSQSPRYKVAKRGQDVALRCDPISGHVSLFWYQQALGQGPEFLTYFQNEAQLDKSGLPSDRFFAERPEGSVSTLKIQRTQQEDSAVYLCASSSGQIYEQYFGPGTRLTVT.

This clone was picked up one time. CDR3 amino acids: CASSTRLAGSYEQYF. DNA for the CDR3: TGTGCCAGTAGTACTCGACTAGCGGGGTCCTACGAGCAGTACTTC. This chain uses TRBV19 with TRBJ2-7, with 11 positions matching TRBD2. Trimming at V came to 4 bases and at J to 1 base, leaving 3 bases not matched to a gene. In germline, CDR1 is LNHDA, CDR2 SQIVND (reference sequence). The CDR3 spans 15 residues.

The CDR3 reads CASSRDGGLAGVVDTQYF. The CDR3 DNA follows: TGCGCCAGCAGCCGGGACGGAGGACTAGCGGGAGTTGTGGATACGCAGTATTTT. V usage is TRBV5-1 and J usage is TRBJ2-3, with 13 bases aligning to TRBD2. CDR3 size: 18 residues. The V gene's germline CDR1 is SGHRS and CDR2 YFSETQ. V shed 4 bases, J shed 6 bases, and the junction held 14 bases outside the gene matches.

This sequence joins TRBV27 and TRBJ2-3, with 8 positions matching TRBD1. Losses at the gene ends were 6 bases for V and 4 bases for J; bases not matched to a gene: 12. The V gene's germline CDR1 is MNHEY and CDR2 SMNVEV (reference sequence). The CDR3 has 16 amino acids. As DNA, the CDR3 is TGTGCCAGCAGGAATATAGGACAGGGTGGGTCAGATACGCAGTATTTT. This gives the protein CASRNIGQGGSDTQYF.

CDR3 amino acids: CASSVGQGASRETQYF. For the CDR3, the DNA is TGTGCCAGCAGCGTAGGGCAGGGGGCGTCCCGAGAGACCCAGTACTTC. The chain combines TRBV9 with TRBJ2-5; TRBD1 matches 8 bases. The CDR3 runs 16 residues. Germline trimming cut 0 bases from V and 4 bases from J; bases unmatched to any gene: 8. Germline V CDR1 and CDR2: SGDLS, YYNGEE.